Each of the 28 T cell receptor beta chains below was sequenced from the same sample in a study of blood T cell repertoires in COVID-19. Only in-frame clones appear in the TCRdb table, and some are missing; sequencing was by immunoSEQ multiplex PCR. The table shows around 370,000 clones, with around 91% occurring only once. The source material was peripheral blood. The receptors derive from a man in his late teens or twenties with active or convalescent COVID-19.

Here the CDR3 reads CAIRGGGAYTQYF. The CDR3 DNA follows: TGTGCCATTAGGGGCGGGGGGGCTTATACGCAGTATTTT. This rearrangement joins TRBV6-5 to TRBJ2-3; 9 nucleotides agree with TRBD2. The J segment lost 7 bases and the V segment lost 10 bases, leaving 9 bases of the junction unmatched. The germline V gene encodes CDR1 MNHEY and CDR2 SVGAGI. The CDR3 extends over 13 amino acids.

V and J are TRBV28 and TRBJ1-2; D remains unclear. The length of the CDR3 is 14 residues. The V gene's germline CDR1 is MDHEN and CDR2 SYDVKM. The germline V and J ends were trimmed by 4 bases and 1 base, with 10 bases remaining between them. The CDR3 sequence is CASSSPGFNYGYTF. The CDR3 DNA follows: TGTGCCAGCAGTTCCCCGGGATTTAACTATGGCTACACCTTC.

The V gene is TRBV4-3, the J gene TRBJ2-2; no definite D call. Germline V gene sequence: CDR1 LGHNA, CDR2 YSLEER. The CDR3 is 14 amino acids. With 4 bases removed from V and 2 bases from J, the gap between germline ends came to 8 bases. The CDR3 sequence: CASSPLTNTGELFF. CDR3 DNA: TGCGCCAGCAGCCCTCTGACTAACACCGGGGAGCTGTTTTTT.

Here the CDR3 reads CASSEGLAHYNEQFF. The CDR3 DNA reads TGTGCCAGTAGTGAGGGACTAGCTCACTACAATGAGCAGTTCTTC. The J gene is TRBJ2-1, the V gene TRBV19; 9 bases align to TRBD2. The CDR3 sequence is 15 residues long. V shed 5 bases, J shed 3 bases, and the junction held 5 bases outside the gene matches. The V gene's germline CDR1 is LNHDA and CDR2 SQIVND (reference sequence).

The chain carries TRBV4-2 and TRBJ2-2; D might be TRBD2 (6 bases). Germline V gene lookup returns CDR1 LGHNA and CDR2 YNFKEQ. The CDR3 is made up of 15 amino acids. V lost 1 base and J 1 base, leaving 7 bases between the germline ends. Written as DNA, the CDR3 is TGTGCCAGCAGCCAAGGGAGGGGGAACACCGGGGAGCTGTTTTTT. Translated, it gives CASSQGRGNTGELFF.

This clone was counted at least ten times. The V and J genes are TRBV3-1 (or the pseudogene TRBV3-2) and TRBJ2-1, with TRBD2 matching over 14 bases. The germline V gene encodes CDR1 LGHDT and CDR2 YNNKEL (reference sequence). The junction had 5 bases not matched to a gene; V was cut back by 7 bases and J by 9 bases. The CDR3 spans 14 residues. The CDR3 sequence is CASTGTSGSSEQFF. The CDR3 region has the DNA TGTGCCAGCACCGGGACTAGCGGGAGCAGTGAGCAGTTCTTC.

The chain carries TRBV4-3 and TRBJ1-6, with D uncertain. Trimming stripped 0 bases from V and 7 bases from J, with 10 bases between. This CDR3 comprises 15 residues. Germline CDR1 is LGHNA and CDR2 is YSLEER. CDR3 amino acids: CASSQDRSENSPLHF. As DNA, the CDR3 is TGCGCCAGCAGCCAAGACAGGTCCGAGAATTCACCCCTCCACTTT.

The V gene is TRBV7-8, the J gene TRBJ2-1; 9 positions agree with TRBD1. The J segment lost 8 bases and the V segment lost 5 bases, leaving 7 bases of the junction unmatched. Germline V gene lookup returns CDR1 SGHVS and CDR2 FQNEAQ. CDR3 length equals 14 residues. The CDR3 spells CASSANRGRDEQFF. Written as DNA, the CDR3 is TGTGCCAGCAGCGCAAACAGGGGGCGGGATGAGCAGTTCTTC.

This chain connects TRBV11-1 to TRBJ2-5; D may be TRBD1 (6 bases). This CDR3 is built from 13 residues. V dropped 1 base and J dropped 5 bases, with 8 bases sitting between them. CDR1 SGHAT and CDR2 FQDESV come from the germline V gene (reference sequence). In nucleotides, the CDR3 is TGTGCCAGCAGCTTAGGGGGGCGCGAGACCCAGTACTTC. Its protein is CASSLGGRETQYF. Full variable domain (outside the CDR3, taken from reference TRBV11-1 and TRBJ2-5): EAEVAQSPRYKITEKSQAVAFWCDPISGHATLYWYRQILGQGPELLVQFQDESVVDDSQLPKDRFSAERLKGVDSTLKIQPAELGDSAMYLCASSLGGRETQYFGPGTRLLVL.

The V call is TRBV9, the J call TRBJ2-1; a possible D gene is TRBD2 (6 bases). V shed 0 bases and J shed 5 bases, with 12 bases lying between them. Germline V gives CDR1 SGDLS, CDR2 YYNGEE. The CDR3 has 15 residues. The DNA of the CDR3 is TGTGCCAGCAGCGTAGGGTTAGCGGTTGACAATGAGCAGTTCTTC. Amino acid sequence: CASSVGLAVDNEQFF.

The V and J genes are TRBV25-1 and TRBJ2-3, with 8 bases identical to TRBD1. Germline CDR1 and CDR2: MGHDK and SYGVNS. The V segment lost 4 bases and the J segment 4 bases; nucleotides outside the gene matches: 7. The CDR3 extends over 15 amino acids. The CDR3 region is CASSAPGGSADTQYF. CDR3 DNA sequence: TGTGCCAGCAGTGCCCCAGGGGGCAGCGCAGATACGCAGTATTTT. Supplemented by reference TRBV25-1 and TRBJ2-3, the full variable domain reads EADIYQTPRYLVIGTGKKITLECSQTMGHDKMYWYQQDPGMELHLIHYSYGVNSTEKGDLSSESTVSRIRTEHFPLTLESARPSHTSQYLCASSAPGGSADTQYFGPGTRLTVL.

This clone was counted a single time. The rearrangement links TRBV6-5 to TRBJ1-4; the D is unclear. Germline V gene lookup returns CDR1 MNHEY and CDR2 SVGAGI. With 7 bases removed from V and 12 bases from J, the gap between germline ends came to 18 bases. CDR3 length equals 13 residues. The CDR3 bases are TGTGCCAGCACCTTAACACCAGGCTCAGAACTGTTTTTT. Translated: CASTLTPGSELFF.

This chain connects TRBV16 to TRBJ2-1; D ambiguous. Germline V gene sequence: CDR1 KGHSY, CDR2 FQNENV. The length of the CDR3 is 13 residues. V was pared by 0 bases and J by 7 bases, with 7 bases between. CDR3 nucleotide sequence: TGTGCCAGCAGCCAATCCCCAACTAATGAGCAGTTCTTC. This translates into CASSQSPTNEQFF.

This sequence joins TRBV9 and TRBJ2-1; D may be TRBD2 (6 bases). Germline assignment: CDR1 SGDLS and CDR2 YYNGEE. With 7 bases removed from V and 5 bases from J, the gap between germline ends came to 19 bases. The CDR3 is made up of 15 amino acids. The CDR3 sequence: CASVPTGAVHNEQFF. The CDR3 DNA is TGTGCCAGCGTTCCCACGGGAGCCGTCCACAATGAGCAGTTCTTC.

The rearrangement uses TRBV4-2 and TRBJ1-2, with D hard to call. This CDR3 is 15 amino acids long. V gave up 0 bases and J gave up 7 bases, with 15 bases separating them. Germline V gives CDR1 LGHNA, CDR2 YNFKEQ. The CDR3 reads CASSQEFAGFSGYTF. The CDR3 region has the DNA TGTGCCAGCAGCCAAGAATTTGCGGGTTTCAGTGGCTACACCTTC.

The genes are TRBV11-1 and TRBJ1-1, with 8 nucleotides matching TRBD1. The V and J ends lost 5 bases and 6 bases, in that order; junction bases with no gene match: 11. The CDR3 runs to 15 residues. The germline CDR1 and CDR2 sequences are SGHAT and FQDESV (reference sequence). CDR3 DNA: TGTGCCAGCAGCCCATTGACAGGGGTTGACCCTGAAGCTTTCTTT. Translated, it gives CASSPLTGVDPEAFF.

The V gene is TRBV19, the J gene TRBJ1-5; TRBD1 might be the D (6 bases). V was trimmed by 6 bases and J by 3 bases, leaving 12 bases between them. The germline gives CDR1 LNHDA, CDR2 SQIVND (reference sequence). This CDR3 is 14 amino acids long. The CDR3 here is CASSLGHNNQPQHF. The CDR3 coding sequence is TGTGCCAGTAGCCTGGGACATAACAATCAGCCCCAGCATTTT.

V gene TRBV18 combines with J gene TRBJ1-3; TRBD1 agrees at 8 bases. The length of the CDR3 is 16 residues. V lost 3 bases and J lost 0; bases outside the gene matches: 4. Germline V gene lookup returns CDR1 KGHSH and CDR2 LQKENI. CDR3 sequence reads: CASSPTGASSGNTIYF. CDR3 DNA: TGTGCCAGCTCACCGACAGGGGCAAGCTCTGGAAACACCATATATTTT.

The rearrangement uses TRBV30 and TRBJ1-5, with a weak D call TRBD1 (5 bases). Germline CDR1 GTSNPN, CDR2 SVGIG (reference sequence). The CDR3 spans 14 residues. The ends were cut back, 2 bases at V and 6 bases at J, with 14 bases in the middle. For the CDR3, the DNA is TGTGCCTGGAGTATTCCGGGGGTCGGTCAGCCCCAGCATTTT. Its protein product is CAWSIPGVGQPQHF. The whole variable domain, remainder taken from reference TRBV30 and TRBJ1-5, is SQTIHQWPATLVQPVGSPLSLECTVEGTSNPNLYWYRQAAGRGLQLLFYSVGIGQISSEVPQNLSASRPQDRQFILSSKKLLLSDSGFYLCAWSIPGVGQPQHFGDGTRLSIL.

The chain joins TRBV19 to TRBJ2-3, with no clear D. Germline loops: CDR1 LNHDA, CDR2 SQIVND (reference sequence). V was shortened by 6 bases and J by 2 bases, with 9 bases between the two germline ends. The CDR3 consists of 13 residues. CDR3 amino acids: CASRIPLTDTQYF. CDR3 sequence (DNA): TGTGCCAGTAGAATCCCCCTCACAGATACGCAGTATTTT. The entire variable domain, with the rest obtained from reference TRBV19 and TRBJ2-3, is as follows: DGGITQSPKYLFRKEGQNVTLSCEQNLNHDAMYWYRQDPGQGLRLIYYSQIVNDFQKGDIAEGYSVSREKKESFPLTVTSAQKNPTAFYLCASRIPLTDTQYFGPGTRLTVL.

The chain employs TRBV28 and TRBJ2-3; D might be TRBD1 (5 bases). The germline CDR1 and CDR2 sequences are MDHEN and SYDVKM. The germline V and J ends were trimmed by 3 bases and 2 bases, with 12 bases remaining between them. The length of the CDR3 is 15 residues. CDR3 coding DNA: TGTGCCAGCAGTTTGGCTGGGGCCGACACAGATACGCAGTATTTT. Protein: CASSLAGADTDTQYF.

In its sample, this clone was seen once. V is TRBV7-2 and J is TRBJ2-1, with a tentative D call TRBD2 (5 bases). The germline V gene has CDR1 SGHTA and CDR2 FQGNSA. This CDR3 has 13 residues. V lost 1 base to trimming and J lost 8 bases, with 9 bases between them. The DNA of the CDR3 is TGTGCCAGCAGCTTAGTTCTGCGGGATGAGCAGTTCTTC. As protein: CASSLVLRDEQFF.

V usage is TRBV5-6 and J usage is TRBJ1-4; 10 bases are a match to TRBD1. The trim removed 4 bases at V and 7 bases at J, leaving 4 bases unmatched. The CDR3 is 14 amino acids. CDR1 SGHDT and CDR2 YYEEEE come from the germline V gene. The CDR3 protein is CASSRRDRGEKLFF. As DNA, the CDR3 is TGTGCCAGCAGCCGCCGGGACAGGGGTGAAAAACTGTTTTTT.

This clone has only one observation. The chain couples TRBV23-1 to TRBJ2-7; 7 positions agree with TRBD1. TRBV23-1 is filed as an ORF, its function uncertain. This CDR3 is built from 16 residues. Trimming took 0 bases from V and 7 from J; bases not matched to a gene: 12. The CDR3 coding sequence is TGCGCCAGCAGTCAATCGGGACAGAGCTTTCGAAAGGAGCAGTACTTC. It codes for CASSQSGQSFRKEQYF.

The chain employs TRBV27 and TRBJ1-4; TRBD1 matches 9 bases. CDR3 length: 14 amino acids. Germline CDR1 and CDR2: MNHEY and SMNVEV (reference sequence). J gave up 8 bases and V 7 bases, and 8 bases lay outside the gene matches. The CDR3 loop is CASTPGTGTEKLFF. The DNA for the CDR3 is TGTGCCAGCACCCCCGGGACAGGGACCGAAAAACTGTTTTTT.

V gene TRBV28 combines with J gene TRBJ1-6; D might be TRBD1 (6 bases). Germline V gene sequence: CDR1 MDHEN, CDR2 SYDVKM. The CDR3 length is 15 residues. V was trimmed by 5 bases and J by 8 bases, leaving 16 bases between them. The CDR3 sequence is CASSALGGGYSPLHF. DNA of the CDR3: TGTGCCAGCAGTGCCCTGGGGGGGGGCTATTCACCCCTCCACTTT.

The chain is built from TRBV14 and TRBJ1-2; 7 bases match TRBD1. V dropped 0 bases and J dropped 5; count of bases not matched to a gene: 6. CDR3 size: 15 residues. Germline loops: CDR1 SGHDN, CDR2 FVKESK. This CDR3 is CASSQEAGGRYGYTF. The CDR3 DNA sequence: TGTGCCAGCAGCCAAGAGGCAGGGGGTCGTTATGGCTACACCTTC. Full variable domain (missing parts from reference TRBV14 and TRBJ1-2): EAGVTQFPSHSVIEKGQTVTLRCDPISGHDNLYWYRRVMGKEIKFLLHFVKESKQDESGMPNNRFLAERTGGTYSTLKVQPAELEDSGVYFCASSQEAGGRYGYTFGSGTRLTVV.

In nucleotides, the CDR3 is TGTGCCAGCAGCGTGACAGTCCAGGGGTACGAGCAGTACTTC. It translates to CASSVTVQGYEQYF. The chain combines TRBV9 with TRBJ2-7; a weak D match, TRBD1 (6 bases). Germline lookup yields CDR1 SGDLS and CDR2 YYNGEE. V was pared by 2 bases and J by 4 bases, with 13 bases between. This CDR3 region has 14 residues. Variable domain in full (rest from reference TRBV9 and TRBJ2-7): DSGVTQTPKHLITATGQRVTLRCSPRSGDLSVYWYQQSLDQGLQFLIQYYNGEERAKGNILERFSAQQFPDLHSELNLSSLELGDSALYFCASSVTVQGYEQYFGPGTRLTVT.